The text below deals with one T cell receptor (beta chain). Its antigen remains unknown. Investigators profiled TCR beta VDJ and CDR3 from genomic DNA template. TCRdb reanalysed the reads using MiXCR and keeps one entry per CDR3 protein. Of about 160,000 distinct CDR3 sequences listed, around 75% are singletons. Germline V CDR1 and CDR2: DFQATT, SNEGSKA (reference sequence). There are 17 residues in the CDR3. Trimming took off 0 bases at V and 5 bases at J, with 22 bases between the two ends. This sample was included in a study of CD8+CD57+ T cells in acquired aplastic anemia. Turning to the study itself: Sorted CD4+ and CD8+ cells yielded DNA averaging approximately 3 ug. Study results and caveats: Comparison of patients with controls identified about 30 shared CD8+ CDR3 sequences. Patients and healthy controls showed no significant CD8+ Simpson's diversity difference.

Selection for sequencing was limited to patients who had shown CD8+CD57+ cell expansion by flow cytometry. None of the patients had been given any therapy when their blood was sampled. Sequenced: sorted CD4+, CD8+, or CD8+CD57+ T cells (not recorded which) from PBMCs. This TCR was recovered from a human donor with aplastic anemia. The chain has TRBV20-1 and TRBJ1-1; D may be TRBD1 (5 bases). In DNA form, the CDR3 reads TGCAGTGCTAGAGATCCCCTCTGGGGCGGTAAGCTTACTGAAGCTTTCTTT. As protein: CSARDPLWGGKLTEAFF.